This entry lists 23 T cell receptor beta chains sequenced from one sample in a study of blood T cell repertoires in COVID-19. The assay was immunoSEQ multiplex PCR, and TCRdb's table has in-frame clones only and misses some. The table shows approximately 220,000 clones, with 85% occurring only once. Sequencing input: PBMCs or T cells enriched from blood (not recorded which). The receptors come from a man in his forties or fifties who had recovered from COVID-19.

V gene TRBV28 combines with J gene TRBJ2-1; 9 bases map to TRBD2. Germline-derived CDR1 and CDR2 are MDHEN and SYDVKM. The CDR3 spans 16 residues. Losses at the gene ends were 10 bases for V and 5 bases for J; bases not matched to a gene: 15. CDR3 amino acids: CATLSGASGVDNEQFF. The CDR3 DNA follows: TGTGCCACCCTATCGGGCGCTAGCGGGGTAGACAATGAGCAGTTCTTC.

The rearrangement joins TRBV29-1 to TRBJ1-5; 8 positions match TRBD1. The CDR3 spans 14 residues. Germline V CDR1 and CDR2: SQVTM, ANQGSEA. V was clipped by 4 bases and J by 4 bases; unmatched bases: 6. This CDR3 is CSVVTGGRNQPQHF. As DNA, the CDR3 is TGCAGCGTTGTTACAGGGGGAAGAAATCAGCCCCAGCATTTT. The full variable domain, rest sourced from reference TRBV29-1 and TRBJ1-5, is SAVISQKPSRDICQRGTSLTIQCQVDSQVTMMFWYRQQPGQSLTLIATANQGSEATYESGFVIDKFPISRPNLTFSTLTVSNMSPEDSSIYLCSVVTGGRNQPQHFGDGTRLSIL.

This rearrangement joins TRBV28 to TRBJ2-7, with D tentatively TRBD2 (5 bases). Germline lookup yields CDR1 MDHEN and CDR2 SYDVKM. V lost 4 bases and J 3 bases, leaving 13 bases between the germline ends. The CDR3 length is 14 residues. CDR3 region: CASSSPGTSYEQYF. The CDR3 nucleotides read TGTGCCAGCAGTTCCCCAGGAACTAGCTACGAGCAGTACTTC.

The V gene is TRBV5-1, the J gene TRBJ2-1, with D maybe TRBD2 (6 bases). Germline CDR1 and CDR2: SGHRS and YFSETQ. The CDR3 has 16 amino acids. V lost 4 bases and J 3 bases, leaving 17 bases between the germline ends. CDR3 sequence reads: CASSPMTGASYNEQFF. The CDR3 DNA is TGCGCCAGCAGCCCTATGACGGGAGCTAGCTACAATGAGCAGTTCTTC.

The chain uses TRBV4-2 and TRBJ1-5, with 7 bases fitting TRBD1. CDR1 and CDR2 (germline): LGHNA, YNFKEQ. The CDR3 sequence is 14 residues long. V was clipped by 4 bases and J by 8 bases; unmatched bases: 8. CDR3 region: CASSPYHRGEPQHF. The CDR3 DNA is TGTGCCAGCAGCCCCTACCACAGGGGAGAGCCCCAGCATTTT.

V is TRBV3-1 (or the pseudogene TRBV3-2) and J is TRBJ2-3; TRBD1 agrees at 9 bases. After removal of 3 bases from V and 1 base from J, the junction contained 8 bases not matched to a gene. Looked up from germline, CDR1 is LGHDT and CDR2 is YNNKEL (reference sequence). The CDR3 has 17 amino acids. This chain's CDR3 is CASSQTGTGTGTDTQYF. The CDR3 DNA reads TGTGCCAGCAGCCAGACCGGGACAGGGACTGGCACAGATACGCAGTATTTT.

CDR3 residues: CASSRTGPEAFF. DNA for the CDR3: TGTGCCAGCAGCCGGACAGGGCCTGAAGCTTTCTTT. The chain employs TRBV7-9 and TRBJ1-1, with 8 bases identical to TRBD1. Germline values: CDR1 SEHNR, CDR2 FQNEAQ (reference sequence). The CDR3 has 12 residues. V shed 5 bases, J shed 6 bases, and the junction held 2 bases outside the gene matches.

J is TRBJ2-1 and V is TRBV29-1, with TRBD2 identical over 9 bases. J was trimmed by 7 bases and V by 7 bases; bases with no gene match: 11. The CDR3 has 14 amino acids. Germline CDR1 and CDR2: SQVTM and ANQGSEA. This chain's CDR3 is CSATKRGARNEQFF. DNA of the CDR3: TGCAGCGCCACGAAGCGGGGGGCGCGTAATGAGCAGTTCTTC.

J is TRBJ2-1 and V is TRBV28; D unresolved. The CDR3 is 12 residues long. Trimming took off 2 bases at V and 4 bases at J, with 3 bases between the two ends. Germline V gives CDR1 MDHEN, CDR2 SYDVKM. The CDR3: CASSLRYNEQFF. DNA of the CDR3: TGTGCCAGCAGTTTACGTTACAATGAGCAGTTCTTC.

This sequence joins TRBV19 and TRBJ2-7; TRBD1 aligns across 7 bases. CDR3 size: 14 residues. Losses at the gene ends were 6 bases for V and 5 bases for J; bases not matched to a gene: 10. Germline V CDR1 and CDR2: LNHDA, SQIVND (reference sequence). The CDR3 DNA reads as TGTGCCAGTAGCAAGAAACAGGGGCGGAACGAGCAGTACTTC. Translation: CASSKKQGRNEQYF. The whole variable domain, filled in from reference TRBV19 and TRBJ2-7, reads DGGITQSPKYLFRKEGQNVTLSCEQNLNHDAMYWYRQDPGQGLRLIYYSQIVNDFQKGDIAEGYSVSREKKESFPLTVTSAQKNPTAFYLCASSKKQGRNEQYFGPGTRLTVT.

The CDR3 reads CASSPTKGPRSGYTF. The DNA for the CDR3 is TGTGCCAGCAGTCCCACGAAGGGGCCCCGGAGCGGCTACACCTTC. The V call is TRBV28, the J call TRBJ1-2; possibly TRBD1 for D (5 bases). The CDR3 is made up of 15 amino acids. The germline gives CDR1 MDHEN, CDR2 SYDVKM. Trimming removed 5 bases from V and 8 bases from J, with 21 bases in between.

The gene calls are TRBV14 and TRBJ1-5; 7 bases are shared with TRBD1. CDR1 is SGHDN, CDR2 FVKESK, per germline. CDR3 length: 14 residues. Unmatched junction bases numbered 4, after V lost 3 bases and J lost 5 bases. CDR3 bases: TGTGCCAGCAGCCAGACAGGGTTGTATCAGCCCCAGCATTTT. Encoded protein: CASSQTGLYQPQHF.

In nucleotides, the CDR3 is TGTGCCAGCAGCCAAGGGCGGGTATATAGCACAGATACGCAGTATTTT. Its translation is CASSQGRVYSTDTQYF. V and J are TRBV3-1 (or the pseudogene TRBV3-2) and TRBJ2-3; D is possibly TRBD2 (5 bases). The germline V and J ends were trimmed by 1 base and 0 bases, with 11 bases remaining between them. Germline values: CDR1 LGHDT, CDR2 YNNKEL (reference sequence). The CDR3 has 16 residues.

The genes are TRBV9 and TRBJ1-2; TRBD1 matches at 8 bases. This CDR3 spans 14 amino acids. V was pared by 4 bases and J by 7 bases, with 9 bases of the junction left unmatched. Germline CDR1 reads SGDLS; CDR2 reads YYNGEE. The CDR3 region is CASSPRDRGGGYTF. As DNA, the CDR3 is TGTGCCAGCAGCCCCCGTGACAGGGGAGGTGGCTACACCTTC. Full variable domain (outside the CDR3, taken from reference TRBV9 and TRBJ1-2): DSGVTQTPKHLITATGQRVTLRCSPRSGDLSVYWYQQSLDQGLQFLIQYYNGEERAKGNILERFSAQQFPDLHSELNLSSLELGDSALYFCASSPRDRGGGYTFGSGTRLTVV.

This clone appeared a few times. The chain links TRBV15 to TRBJ1-2; weak D call: TRBD1 (6 bases). V lost 5 bases, J lost 4 bases, and 14 bases lay in between. The V gene's germline CDR1 is LNHNV and CDR2 YYDKDF (reference sequence). The CDR3 is 14 amino acids. CDR3 in amino acids: CATSGDKISYGYTF. The CDR3 DNA sequence: TGTGCCACCAGCGGGGACAAGATCTCCTATGGCTACACCTTC.

The gene calls are TRBV7-2 and TRBJ2-2; possibly TRBD2 for D (6 bases). Germline CDR1 is SGHTA and CDR2 is FQGNSA. Trimming left V 5 bases short and J 4 bases short, with 17 bases between. CDR3 size: 16 residues. The CDR3 DNA sequence: TGTGCCAGCAGCCGCCCCTGGAGGGGTTTCACCGGGGAGCTGTTTTTT. This codes for CASSRPWRGFTGELFF.

The genes are TRBV27 and TRBJ2-6; D unresolved. CDR1 and CDR2 (germline): MNHEY, SMNVEV (reference sequence). The CDR3 covers 17 residues. Trimming left V 3 bases short and J 2 bases short, with 14 bases between. CDR3 DNA sequence: TGTGCCAGCAGTTTCTGGAGCCAGCAGCCTGGGGCCAACGTCCTGACTTTC. Translating it yields CASSFWSQQPGANVLTF.

The V and J genes are TRBV9 and TRBJ2-3, with D possibly matching TRBD2 (6 bases). Trimming removed 0 bases at V and 3 bases at J, with 23 bases between. The V gene's germline CDR1 is SGDLS and CDR2 YYNGEE. The CDR3 sequence is 19 residues long. CDR3 amino acids: CASSVDTVMQRGSTDTQYF. The CDR3, as DNA: TGTGCCAGCAGCGTAGACACGGTTATGCAACGGGGGAGTACAGATACGCAGTATTTT.

This chain joins TRBV11-2 and TRBJ2-1, with 7 bases lining up with TRBD1. The CDR3 contains 14 residues. Germline CDR1 is SGHAT and CDR2 is FQNNGV. V dropped 3 bases and J dropped 8; count of bases not matched to a gene: 7. The CDR3 bases are TGTGCCAGCAGCTTTGACAGGGTTAGGGATGAGCAGTTCTTC. It encodes CASSFDRVRDEQFF.

The chain couples TRBV29-1 to TRBJ2-3; 8 nucleotides agree with TRBD2. The CDR3 spans 14 residues. The V segment lost 3 bases and the J segment 3 bases; nucleotides outside the gene matches: 5. Germline V lookup: CDR1 SQVTM, CDR2 ANQGSEA. CDR3 amino acids: CSVDSSGLTDTQYF. CDR3 bases: TGCAGCGTTGATTCTAGCGGGCTAACAGATACGCAGTATTTT.

The rearrangement uses TRBV6-5 and TRBJ1-5; 7 bases align to TRBD1. The V segment lost 6 bases and the J segment 7 bases; nucleotides outside the gene matches: 9. Germline V gives CDR1 MNHEY, CDR2 SVGAGI. The CDR3 is 14 amino acids. Here the CDR3 DNA reads TGTGCCAGCAGACCCGACAGGGCACAACAGCCCCAGCATTTT. It codes for CASRPDRAQQPQHF.

V usage is TRBV28 and J usage is TRBJ1-1, with D possibly TRBD1 on 5 matching bases. Germline lookup yields CDR1 MDHEN and CDR2 SYDVKM. The germline V and J ends were trimmed by 7 bases and 1 base, with 16 bases remaining between them. There are 15 residues in the CDR3. The CDR3 protein is CASTDEGAPNTEAFF. The CDR3, as DNA: TGTGCCAGCACCGATGAAGGGGCTCCGAACACTGAAGCTTTCTTT.

This chain uses TRBV19 with TRBJ2-5, with 7 positions matching TRBD1. The germline gives CDR1 LNHDA, CDR2 SQIVND (reference sequence). There are 16 residues in the CDR3. The V and J ends lost 6 bases and 1 base, in that order; junction bases with no gene match: 11. The CDR3 sequence is CASRNLQGPFQETQYF. CDR3 in DNA: TGTGCCAGTAGAAATTTACAGGGGCCCTTCCAAGAGACCCAGTACTTC.